A selection of T cell receptor beta chains follows, all from one sample in a study of blood T cell repertoires in COVID-19. Sequencing was performed with immunoSEQ multiplex PCR; in TCRdb, only in-frame clones are kept and a portion is missing. The sample carries under 150,000 clones, 84% recorded once. The sample consisted of peripheral blood. The receptors stem from a human donor in a cohort sampled during active COVID-19. The CDR3 runs from the conserved cysteine through the conserved F or W. The D gene is left open where the match is weak. Rows give clone size only sometimes, using once, few, many, or a class for an expanded clone.

v_call: TRBV5-6; clone_size: few; j_call: TRBJ2-3; d_call: TRBD2; cdr3_nt: TGTGCCAGCAGCTTGGCGGGGGGGCCGCCTGATACGCAGTATTTT; cdr3_aa: CASSLAGGPPDTQYF
v_call: TRBV3-1/TRBV3-2; clone_size: -; j_call: TRBJ2-5; d_call: -; cdr3_nt: TGTGCCAGCAGCGCGGGGAACCAAGAGACCCAGTACTTC; cdr3_aa: CASSAGNQETQYF
v_call: TRBV7-2; clone_size: -; j_call: TRBJ2-1; d_call: TRBD2; cdr3_nt: TGTGCCAGCAGCCCCCGTAGTAGCGGGGAGGGTGAGCAGTTCTTC; cdr3_aa: CASSPRSSGEGEQFF
v_call: TRBV24-1; clone_size: -; j_call: TRBJ2-1; d_call: TRBD1; cdr3_nt: TGTGCCACCAGTGCCCGGGACAGCGGACTGAGCTACAATGAGCAGTTCTTC; cdr3_aa: CATSARDSGLSYNEQFF
v_call: TRBV28; clone_size: -; j_call: TRBJ1-6; d_call: TRBD1; cdr3_nt: TGTGCCAGCACCTCACCGGGACAGACTTCACCCCTCCACTTT; cdr3_aa: CASTSPGQTSPLHF
v_call: TRBV11-2; clone_size: -; j_call: TRBJ1-4; d_call: -; cdr3_nt: TGTGCCAGCAGCTCCCCCGGGGGGGGTAATCTGGGTAATGAAAAACTGTTTTTT; cdr3_aa: CASSSPGGGNLGNEKLFF
v_call: TRBV18; clone_size: once; j_call: TRBJ1-2; d_call: -; cdr3_nt: TGTGCCAGCTCACCAATGGGGGCGGACTATGGCTACACCTTC; cdr3_aa: CASSPMGADYGYTF
v_call: TRBV5-1; clone_size: -; j_call: TRBJ2-7; d_call: TRBD1; cdr3_nt: TGCGCCAGCAGCTTAGGACAGGGAGGCGAGCAGTACTTC; cdr3_aa: CASSLGQGGEQYF
v_call: TRBV5-1; clone_size: -; j_call: TRBJ1-4; d_call: -; cdr3_nt: TGCGCCAGCAGCTTGGTCGGCGGTCCAACTAATGAAAAACTGTTTTTT; cdr3_aa: CASSLVGGPTNEKLFF
v_call: TRBV19; clone_size: -; j_call: TRBJ1-2; d_call: -; cdr3_nt: TGTGCCAGTAGTCCGAAGACAGGCTTCTATGGCTACACCTTC; cdr3_aa: CASSPKTGFYGYTF
v_call: TRBV6-5; clone_size: -; j_call: TRBJ2-7; d_call: TRBD1; cdr3_nt: TGTGCCAGCAGTAGGACAGGGTACTTCAACGAGCAGTACTTC; cdr3_aa: CASSRTGYFNEQYF
v_call: TRBV5-1; clone_size: -; j_call: TRBJ2-3; d_call: -; cdr3_nt: TGCGCCAGCAGCTTGACAGGGACGGATACGCAGTATTTT; cdr3_aa: CASSLTGTDTQYF
v_call: TRBV7-2; clone_size: once; j_call: TRBJ2-5; d_call: -; cdr3_nt: TGTGCCAGCAGCTTAAGAGTCTTGGAGACCCAGTACTTC; cdr3_aa: CASSLRVLETQYF